This T cell receptor (beta chain) was identified in a study of cytomegalovirus exposure and HLA in healthy donors. Looking at the study overall: Previous work identified 100 million or so unique TCR beta sequences from 150 million to 200 million T cells. General study findings and limits: Follow-up analysis later connected one missense variant in DCLRE1C with trimming of TCR beta V- and J-genes. Cytomegalovirus-associated TCR beta chains were listed, numbering more than 150. An analysis done earlier found most TCR beta V segments productive about 90% or about 30% of the time.

Germline lookup yields CDR1 SQVTM and CDR2 ANQGSEA. The ends were cut back, 6 bases at V and 4 bases at J, with 9 bases in the middle. This CDR3 has 11 residues. The study ran its PCR with 60 Vbeta and 13 Jbeta primers. Sequencing used immunoSEQ multiplex PCR; TCRdb keeps in-frame clones, though not all of them. Among about 180,000 clones listed, around 80% were seen once. Regarding this clone: Its antigen is not identified.

The source is a woman in her 30s in good health and CMV-seronegative. V and J are TRBV29-1 and TRBJ2-5; weak D call: TRBD1 (6 bases). Input material: PBMCs. The DNA of the CDR3 is TGCAGCGTCACAGGGTTAGAGACCCAGTACTTC. Translating it yields CSVTGLETQYF.